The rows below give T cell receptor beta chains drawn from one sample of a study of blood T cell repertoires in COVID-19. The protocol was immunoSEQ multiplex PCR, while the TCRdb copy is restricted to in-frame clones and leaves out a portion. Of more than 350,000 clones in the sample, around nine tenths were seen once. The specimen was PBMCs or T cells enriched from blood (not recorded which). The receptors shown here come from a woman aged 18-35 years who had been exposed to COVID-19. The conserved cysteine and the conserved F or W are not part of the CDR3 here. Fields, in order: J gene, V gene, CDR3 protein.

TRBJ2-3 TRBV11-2 ASSSLTSGLTDTQY
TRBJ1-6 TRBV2 ASRGWTGDDSPLH
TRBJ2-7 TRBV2 ASIPDSAAYEQY
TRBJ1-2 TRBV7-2 ASSLRGQSLAYGYT
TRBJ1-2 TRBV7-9 ASSPYRVPNYGYT
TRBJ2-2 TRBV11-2 ASSWLGGTGELF
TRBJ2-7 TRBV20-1 SASGTVYEQY
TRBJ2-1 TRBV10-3 AIRGGLAVGNYNEQF
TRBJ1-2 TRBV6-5 ASSFWIQGGYGYT
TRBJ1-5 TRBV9 ASSVGGGPQH
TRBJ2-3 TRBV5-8 ASSPRRQYSTDTQY
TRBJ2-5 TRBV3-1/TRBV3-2 ASSQVSREGETQY
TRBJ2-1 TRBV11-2 ASRYLRGPYEQF
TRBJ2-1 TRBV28 ASSVFTSDYNEQF
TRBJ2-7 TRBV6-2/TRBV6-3 ASSYGQHSYEQY
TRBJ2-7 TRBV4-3 ASSQDTRAEQY
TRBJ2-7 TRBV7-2 ASSPLAGPSYEQY
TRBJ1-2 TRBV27 ASSFIGTANYGYT
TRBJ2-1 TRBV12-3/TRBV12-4 ASSSRYNEQF
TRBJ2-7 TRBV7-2 ASSQEWGAGGSYEQY
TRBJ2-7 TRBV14 ASSQTGQGAYEQY
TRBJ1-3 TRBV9 ASSVGTDGNTIY
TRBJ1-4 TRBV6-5 ASAITGNREKLF
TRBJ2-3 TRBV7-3 ASSWGLAGPEDTQY
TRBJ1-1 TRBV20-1 SFDGGTEAF
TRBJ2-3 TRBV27 ASSPSDRISTDTQY
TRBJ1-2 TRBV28 ASSRAGTLGYGYT
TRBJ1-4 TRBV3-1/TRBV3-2 ASSRTATNEKLF
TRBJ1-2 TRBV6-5 ASSRGQGGHT
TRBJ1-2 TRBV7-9 ASSTDRGNYGYT
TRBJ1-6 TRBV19 ASSPRTGTNSSPLH
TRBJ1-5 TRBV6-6 ASSWGQGGNQPQH
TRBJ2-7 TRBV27 ASSSHSYEQY
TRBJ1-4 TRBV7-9 ASSRRSATNEKLF
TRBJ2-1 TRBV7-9 ASSLGDSSYNEQF
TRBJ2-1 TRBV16 ASSQYRGSSYNEQF